The source of this TCR beta chain is a study of OX40 agonist ivuxolimab in advanced cancers. Whole-study results and caveats: What antigens the expanded peripheral T cells recognized was never established. Low normalized T-cell clonal expansion was additionally recorded for some nonresponders. CD8+ T cells were the subset that, on average, had more expanded clones than CD4+.

CDR1 and CDR2 (germline): SGHDT, YYEEEE. Trimming at V came to 2 bases and at J to 5 bases, leaving 9 bases not matched to a gene. This CDR3 has 17 residues. For this clone: The target antigen is unknown.

TCRdb's table, derived via immunoSEQ multiplex PCR, lists solely in-frame clones and lacks some. The sample shows fewer than 90,000 clones, around 86% of them seen only once. Blood got drawn at baseline, again on cycle 4 day 1, and then on cycle 7 day 1. This receptor was obtained from an adult with an advanced solid tumor such as melanoma, head and neck, liver or kidney cancer. Sequencing was performed on CD4+ or CD8+ T cells sorted from blood, taken in a trial of the OX40 agonist ivuxolimab. The V gene is TRBV5-6, the J gene TRBJ2-3; 12 bases are shared with TRBD2. This CDR3 reads CASSFGLAGKVRDTQYF. The CDR3 DNA follows: TGTGCCAGCAGCTTCGGACTAGCGGGAAAAGTCAGAGATACGCAGTATTTT.